Listed here are 14 T cell receptor beta chains from one sample, sequenced in a study of a mutant IDH1 vaccine in newly diagnosed glioma (dated by TCRdb to about 2021). The intended sense of this specimen's time point label: baseline, week 1 (first vaccination visit). Interpreted using the paper, the treatment or condition label stands for: pre-vaccination baseline after standard-of-care therapy. Receptor amplification or capture employed the immunoSEQ multiplex PCR assay. What TCRdb holds here is the immuneACCESS table cut down to in-frame rearrangements. Part of the clones is not present; checked against another copy, under half of the missing clones reflect an unresolved V gene, and the others are unexplained. This sample holds about 88,000 clones; around 80% were observed only once. The top ten clones comprise 4.5% to 5.5% of the sample. Sequencing was performed on PBMCs, taken from a glioma patient treated with radiotherapy, temozolomide or both. All receptors come from a man in his forties with glioma. Some clones in this sample may be carry-over from other donors' samples.

The V call is TRBV29-1, the J call TRBJ2-5; TRBD2 aligns across 7 bases. The CDR3 sequence is 12 residues long. Germline-derived CDR1 and CDR2 are SQVTM and ANQGSEA. Losses at the gene ends were 3 bases for V and 5 bases for J; bases not matched to a gene: 3. The CDR3 here is CSVETSSETQYF. In DNA form, the CDR3 reads TGCAGCGTTGAGACTAGCTCGGAGACCCAGTACTTC.

The chain carries TRBV6-5 and TRBJ1-6, with 12 nucleotides matching TRBD1. The CDR3 contains 14 residues. The ends lost 2 bases at V and 10 bases at J; junction bases unmatched: 0. Germline V gives CDR1 MNHEY, CDR2 SVGAGI. The CDR3, as DNA: TGTGCCAGCAGTTACGGGACAGGGGGCTCACCCCTCCACTTT. This encodes CASSYGTGGSPLHF.

The rearrangement links TRBV25-1 to TRBJ1-6; no clear D. Trimming cost V 1 base and J 10 bases, with 5 bases left between them. The germline V gene encodes CDR1 MGHDK and CDR2 SYGVNS. This CDR3 comprises 12 residues. The CDR3 DNA is TGTGCCAGCAGTGAATTAGGCTCACCCCTCCACTTT. It specifies CASSELGSPLHF.

This clone appeared a few times. V gene TRBV5-1 combines with J gene TRBJ2-7; tentatively, D is TRBD1 or TRBD2 (5 bases each). The length of the CDR3 is 13 residues. Deletions cut 5 bases from V and 1 base from J, with 10 bases between. Germline V gene sequence: CDR1 SGHRS, CDR2 YFSETQ. CDR3 bases: TGCGCCAGCAGTCCGGGGCAGTCCTACGAGCAGTACTTC. Protein: CASSPGQSYEQYF.

The chain combines TRBV30 with TRBJ1-2, with 10 bases matching TRBD1. V was clipped by 2 bases and J by 8 bases; unmatched bases: 5. The CDR3 is 13 residues long. Germline assignment: CDR1 GTSNPN and CDR2 SVGIG (reference sequence). The CDR3 loop is CAWSFGTGDGYTF. CDR3 sequence (DNA): TGTGCCTGGAGTTTCGGGACAGGGGACGGCTACACCTTC. Combining the CDR3 with reference TRBV30 and TRBJ1-2 gives the whole variable domain SQTIHQWPATLVQPVGSPLSLECTVEGTSNPNLYWYRQAAGRGLQLLFYSVGIGQISSEVPQNLSASRPQDRQFILSSKKLLLSDSGFYLCAWSFGTGDGYTFGSGTRLTVV.

The J gene is TRBJ1-5, the V gene TRBV2; no clear D gene. CDR3 length: 15 amino acids. The germline gives CDR1 SNHLY, CDR2 FYNNEI. Trimming stripped 3 bases from V and 3 bases from J, with 12 bases between. The CDR3 bases are TGTGCCAGCAGTGAGGTGGGCGCGGACAATCAGCCCCAGCATTTT. It encodes CASSEVGADNQPQHF.

V and J are TRBV27 and TRBJ2-5; D not resolved. This CDR3 is built from 14 residues. Trimming removed 5 bases from V and 1 base from J, with 11 bases in between. The V gene's germline CDR1 is MNHEY and CDR2 SMNVEV (reference sequence). The CDR3 nucleotides read TGTGCCAGCAGTCGGACCGGGCCCCAAGAGACCCAGTACTTC. This translates into CASSRTGPQETQYF.

This sequence joins TRBV4-1 and TRBJ2-7; 10 positions match TRBD1. Trimming removed 3 bases from V and 6 bases from J; junction bases left unmatched: 11. CDR1 MGHRA and CDR2 YSYEKL come from the germline V gene. The CDR3 spans 16 residues. The CDR3 region is CASSQPGQGRFGEQYF. CDR3 bases: TGCGCCAGCAGCCAGCCGGGACAGGGGAGGTTCGGCGAGCAGTACTTC.

The V gene is TRBV4-1, the J gene TRBJ2-3; D tentatively fits TRBD1 or TRBD2 (7 bases each). This CDR3 has 16 residues. The V gene's germline CDR1 is MGHRA and CDR2 YSYEKL. V lost 1 base, J lost 4 bases, and 15 bases lay in between. For the CDR3, the DNA is TGCGCCAGCAGCCAAGCGGGCAGGGGGGGGGCAGATACGCAGTATTTT. Translation: CASSQAGRGGADTQYF.

As for this clone: Other DNA sequences in this specimen translate into the identical CDR3. The chain is built from TRBV5-6 and TRBJ2-5; D call uncertain. This CDR3 spans 13 amino acids. Trimming stripped 5 bases from V and 1 base from J, with 9 bases between. Per germline, CDR1 SGHDT and CDR2 YYEEEE. Written as DNA, the CDR3 is TGTGCCAGCAGTCTAGGTGGCCAAGAGACCCAGTACTTC. Translation gives CASSLGGQETQYF.

The rearrangement joins TRBV2 to TRBJ2-6; D gene uncertain. V was trimmed by 3 bases and J by 4 bases, leaving 13 bases between them. CDR1 SNHLY and CDR2 FYNNEI come from the germline V gene. The CDR3 spans 16 residues. CDR3 sequence (DNA): TGTGCCAGCAGTGAGGGTCTTCGGACGGGGGCCAACGTCCTGACTTTC. Translation gives CASSEGLRTGANVLTF.

The chain carries TRBV4-1 and TRBJ2-2, with unresolved D. The CDR3 extends over 16 amino acids. Between the trimmed V and J ends, which lost 1 base and 0 bases, there was a span of 9 bases. Per germline, CDR1 MGHRA and CDR2 YSYEKL. The CDR3 nucleotides are TGCGCCAGCAGCCAAGTGCCCACCGCGAACACCGGGGAGCTGTTTTTT. This encodes CASSQVPTANTGELFF.

The chain links TRBV6-1 to TRBJ1-2; D might be TRBD1 (6 bases). V gave up 8 bases and J gave up 4 bases, with 14 bases separating them. This CDR3 has 13 amino acids. CDR1 is MNHNS and CDR2 is SASEGT in the germline V gene. The DNA of the CDR3 is TGTGCCAGCGGTATTGGGGGCATCTATGGCTACACCTTC. Residues: CASGIGGIYGYTF.

The genes are TRBV5-1 and TRBJ2-5, with unresolved D. V lost 8 bases and J lost 3, with 17 bases in between. CDR3 length: 14 residues. CDR1 SGHRS and CDR2 YFSETQ come from the germline V gene. As DNA, the CDR3 is TGCGCCAGTTACATAGGGCAAAACAAAGAGACCCAGTACTTC. This translates into CASYIGQNKETQYF.